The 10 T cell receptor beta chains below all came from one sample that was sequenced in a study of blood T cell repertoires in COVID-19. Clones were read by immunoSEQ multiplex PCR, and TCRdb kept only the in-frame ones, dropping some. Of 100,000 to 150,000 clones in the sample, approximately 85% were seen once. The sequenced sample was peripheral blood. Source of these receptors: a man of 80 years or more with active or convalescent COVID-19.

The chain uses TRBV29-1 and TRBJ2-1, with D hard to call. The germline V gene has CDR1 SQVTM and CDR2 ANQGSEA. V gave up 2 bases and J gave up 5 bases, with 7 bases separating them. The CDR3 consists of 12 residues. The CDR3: CSVELLDNEQFF. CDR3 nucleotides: TGCAGCGTTGAATTGTTAGACAATGAGCAGTTCTTC.

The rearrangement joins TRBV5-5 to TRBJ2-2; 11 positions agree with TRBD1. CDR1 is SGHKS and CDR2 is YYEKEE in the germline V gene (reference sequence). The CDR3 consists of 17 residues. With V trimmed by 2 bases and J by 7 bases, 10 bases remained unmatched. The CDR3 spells CASSFFFGQGAGGELFF. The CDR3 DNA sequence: TGTGCCAGCAGCTTCTTCTTCGGACAGGGGGCCGGCGGGGAGCTGTTTTTT.

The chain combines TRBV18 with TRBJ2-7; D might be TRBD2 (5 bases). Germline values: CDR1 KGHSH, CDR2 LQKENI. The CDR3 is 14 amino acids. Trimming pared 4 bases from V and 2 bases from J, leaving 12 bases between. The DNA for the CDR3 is TGTGCCAGCTCACAGGGAGCCATGACCTACGAGCAGTACTTC. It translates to CASSQGAMTYEQYF.

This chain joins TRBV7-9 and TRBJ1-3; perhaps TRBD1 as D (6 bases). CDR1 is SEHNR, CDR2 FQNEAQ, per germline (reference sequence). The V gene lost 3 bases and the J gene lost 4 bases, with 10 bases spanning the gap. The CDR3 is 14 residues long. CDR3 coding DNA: TGTGCCAGCAGCTTTAACAGGGTCGGAAACACCATATATTTT. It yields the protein CASSFNRVGNTIYF.

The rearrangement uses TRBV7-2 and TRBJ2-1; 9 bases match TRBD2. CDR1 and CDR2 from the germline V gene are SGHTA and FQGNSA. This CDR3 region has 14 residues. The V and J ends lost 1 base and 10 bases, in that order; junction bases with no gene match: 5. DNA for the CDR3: TGTGCCAGCAGCTTAGTGACCCTAGCGGGGGAGCAGTTCTTC. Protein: CASSLVTLAGEQFF. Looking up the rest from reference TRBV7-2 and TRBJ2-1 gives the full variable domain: GAGVSQSPSNKVTEKGKDVELRCDPISGHTALYWYRQSLGQGLEFLIYFQGNSAPDKSGLPSDRFSAERTGGSVSTLTIQRTQQEDSAVYLCASSLVTLAGEQFFGPGTRLTVL.

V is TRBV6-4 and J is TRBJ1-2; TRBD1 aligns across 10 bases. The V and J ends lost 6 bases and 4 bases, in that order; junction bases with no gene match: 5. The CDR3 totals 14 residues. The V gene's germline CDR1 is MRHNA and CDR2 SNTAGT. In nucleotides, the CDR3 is TGTGCCAGCAGCACGGGACAGGGGTCCTATGGCTACACCTTC. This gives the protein CASSTGQGSYGYTF.

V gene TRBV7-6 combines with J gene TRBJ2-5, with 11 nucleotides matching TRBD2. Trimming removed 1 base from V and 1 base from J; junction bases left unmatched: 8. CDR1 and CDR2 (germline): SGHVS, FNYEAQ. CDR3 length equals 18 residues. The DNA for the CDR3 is TGTGCCAGCAGCTTAGGGACACTAGCGGGGGCCTTCCAAGAGACCCAGTACTTC. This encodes CASSLGTLAGAFQETQYF. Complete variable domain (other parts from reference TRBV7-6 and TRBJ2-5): GAGVSQSPRYKVTKRGQDVALRCDPISGHVSLYWYRQALGQGPEFLTYFNYEAQQDKSGLPNDRFSAERPEGSISTLTIQRTEQRDSAMYRCASSLGTLAGAFQETQYFGPGTRLLVL.

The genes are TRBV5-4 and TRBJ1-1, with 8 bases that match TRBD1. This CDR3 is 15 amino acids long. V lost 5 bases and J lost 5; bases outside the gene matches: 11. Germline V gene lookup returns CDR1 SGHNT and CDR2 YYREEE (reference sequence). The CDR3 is CASRLQGVGGTEAFF. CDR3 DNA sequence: TGTGCCAGCAGATTACAGGGGGTCGGAGGAACTGAAGCTTTCTTT.

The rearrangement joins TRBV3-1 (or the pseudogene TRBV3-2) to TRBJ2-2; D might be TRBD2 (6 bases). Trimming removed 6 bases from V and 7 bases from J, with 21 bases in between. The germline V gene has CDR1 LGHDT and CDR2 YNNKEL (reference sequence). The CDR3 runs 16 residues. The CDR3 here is CASRNWGESSGGELFF. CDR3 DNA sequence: TGTGCCAGCAGAAACTGGGGGGAATCAAGTGGCGGGGAGCTGTTTTTT.

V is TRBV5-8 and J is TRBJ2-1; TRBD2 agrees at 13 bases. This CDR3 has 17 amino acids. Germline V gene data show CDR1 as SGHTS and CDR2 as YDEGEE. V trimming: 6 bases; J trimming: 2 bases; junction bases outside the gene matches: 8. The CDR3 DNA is TGTGCCAGCACCACGGGGGGACTAGCGGGAACCTACAATGAGCAGTTCTTC. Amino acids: CASTTGGLAGTYNEQFF.